This T cell receptor (beta chain) was obtained from a study of Ad26.COV2.S vaccination and SARS-CoV-2 variants. Turning to the study itself: In the study, Ad26.COV2.S was injected intramuscularly once, or twice 56 days apart.

Treatment of the sample: about 20 received Ad26.COV2.S at low or high dose, single or two shots; 5 received placebo; per-sample allocation not given. The study sampled participants on day 63 after the first vaccine or placebo injection. At a Boston site, the person donating was an adult of 18-55 years. V was shortened by 2 bases and J by 6 bases, with 8 bases between the two germline ends. The CDR3 sequence is 13 residues long. The V gene's germline CDR1 is SGHNT and CDR2 YYREEE (reference sequence). Some clones are missing from TCRdb's copy, which holds only in-frame ones; the method was immunoSEQ multiplex PCR. The sample has some 340,000 clones; roughly 84% are singletons.

The material sequenced was peripheral blood, taken in a trial of Ad26.COV2.S vaccine versus placebo. The J gene is TRBJ1-4, the V gene TRBV5-4; D perhaps matches TRBD1 (5 bases). The origin of this receptor is a person between 18 and 65 years old who received the Ad26.COV2.S COVID-19 vaccine or a placebo. The CDR3, as DNA: TGTGCCAGCAGCTTCCAGGGAGATGAAAAACTGTTTTTT. Protein product: CASSFQGDEKLFF.